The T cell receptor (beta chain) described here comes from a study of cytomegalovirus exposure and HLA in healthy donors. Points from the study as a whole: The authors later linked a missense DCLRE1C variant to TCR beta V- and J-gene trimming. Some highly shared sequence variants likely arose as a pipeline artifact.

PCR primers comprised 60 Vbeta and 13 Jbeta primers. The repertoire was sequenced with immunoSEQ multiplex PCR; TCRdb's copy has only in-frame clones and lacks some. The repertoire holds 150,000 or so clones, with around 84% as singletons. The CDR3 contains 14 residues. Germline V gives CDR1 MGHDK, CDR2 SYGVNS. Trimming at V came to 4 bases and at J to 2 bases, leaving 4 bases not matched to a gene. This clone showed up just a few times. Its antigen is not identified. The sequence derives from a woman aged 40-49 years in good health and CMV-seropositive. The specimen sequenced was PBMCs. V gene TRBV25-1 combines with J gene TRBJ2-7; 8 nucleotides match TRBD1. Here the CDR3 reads CASSAGTGTYEQYF. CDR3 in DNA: TGTGCCAGCAGTGCCGGGACAGGCACCTACGAGCAGTACTTC.